This T cell receptor (beta chain) originates from a study of blood T cell repertoires in COVID-19. For the study at large: Recovered status in Cohort 3 required two negative PCRs, clearance, or symptom resolution.

Recruitment covered about two dozen US areas and drew participants whose ages spanned about 18 to 100 years. Cohort assignment relied on participant-reported clinical history. Original analysis: How many nucleated cells were present was estimated from reference gene primer amplification. The data were produced by immunoSEQ multiplex PCR, yet TCRdb's version contains in-frame clones alone and is incomplete. D and trimming come from the DNA, and the V and J calls and clone size come from that table. The table records some 200,000 clones, around 87% of them present only once. Germline loops: CDR1 LNHNV, CDR2 YYDKDF (reference sequence). V was clipped by 3 bases and J by 2 bases, with 19 bases between them. This CDR3 region has 17 residues.

The sequence was obtained from a man younger than 40 in a cohort exposed to, infected with or recovered from COVID-19 (not recorded which). The sample was PBMCs or T cells enriched from blood (not recorded which). This chain links TRBV15 with TRBJ2-5; maybe TRBD2 (6 bases). The CDR3 DNA is TGTGCCACCAGCAGCCGGCTAGCGACCGGAATTCAAGAGACCCAGTACTTC. Its translation: CATSSRLATGIQETQYF. The variable domain in full, completed from reference TRBV15 and TRBJ2-5, reads DAMVIQNPRYQVTQFGKPVTLSCSQTLNHNVMYWYQQKSSQAPKLLFHYYDKDFNNEADTPDNFQSRRPNTSFCFLDIRSPGLGDTAMYLCATSSRLATGIQETQYFGPGTRLLVL.